The clone carrying this T cell receptor (beta chain) appeared a few times. 13 Jbeta primers and 60 Vbeta primers were used for the PCR. Using immunoSEQ multiplex PCR, the repertoire was profiled, and TCRdb retains in-frame clones only, with some absent. The top ten clones hold approximately 23% of a sample with over 100,000 clones, 80% to 85% of them seen once. Per germline, CDR1 SGHVS and CDR2 FQNEAQ. The CDR3 runs 13 residues. V was cut by 4 bases and J by 0 bases, with 7 bases left in between. The sample is drawn from a study of cytomegalovirus exposure and HLA in healthy donors. This chain connects TRBV7-8 to TRBJ2-7; no definite D call. This TCR was recovered from a man aged 25 to 40 in good health and CMV-seropositive. Sequenced: PBMCs. The chain's CDR3 is CASSSGLSYEQYF. CDR3 bases: TGTGCCAGCAGCTCGGGTCTCTCCTACGAGCAGTACTTC.